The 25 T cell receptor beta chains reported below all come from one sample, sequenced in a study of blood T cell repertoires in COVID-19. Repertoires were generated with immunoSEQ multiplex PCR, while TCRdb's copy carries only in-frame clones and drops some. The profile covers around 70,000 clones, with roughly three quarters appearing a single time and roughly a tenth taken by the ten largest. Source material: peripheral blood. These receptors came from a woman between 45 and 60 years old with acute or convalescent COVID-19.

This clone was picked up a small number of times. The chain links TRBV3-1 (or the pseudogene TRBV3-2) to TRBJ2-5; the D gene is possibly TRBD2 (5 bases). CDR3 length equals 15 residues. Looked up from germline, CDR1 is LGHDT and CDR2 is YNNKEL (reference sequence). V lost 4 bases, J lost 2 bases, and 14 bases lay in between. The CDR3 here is CASSPFLGEQETQYF. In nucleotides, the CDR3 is TGTGCCAGCAGCCCCTTTCTGGGAGAACAAGAGACCCAGTACTTC.

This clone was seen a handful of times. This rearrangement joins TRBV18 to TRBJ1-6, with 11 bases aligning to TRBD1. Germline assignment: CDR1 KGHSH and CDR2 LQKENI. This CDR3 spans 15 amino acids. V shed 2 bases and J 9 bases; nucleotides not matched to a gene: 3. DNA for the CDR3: TGTGCCAGCTCACCATCGGGACAGGGGGTTTCACCCCTCCACTTT. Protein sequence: CASSPSGQGVSPLHF.

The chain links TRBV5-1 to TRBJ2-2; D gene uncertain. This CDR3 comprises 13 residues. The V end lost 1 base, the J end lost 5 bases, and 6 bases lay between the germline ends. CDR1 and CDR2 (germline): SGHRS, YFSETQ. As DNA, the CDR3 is TGCGCCAGCAGCTTGCTCGGTACCGGGGAGCTGTTTTTT. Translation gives CASSLLGTGELFF.

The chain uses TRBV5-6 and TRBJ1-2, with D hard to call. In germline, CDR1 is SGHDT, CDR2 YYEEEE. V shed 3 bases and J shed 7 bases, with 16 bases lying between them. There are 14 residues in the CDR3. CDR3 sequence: CASSSRLVPFGYTF. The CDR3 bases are TGTGCCAGCAGCTCGAGGCTAGTCCCTTTTGGCTACACCTTC. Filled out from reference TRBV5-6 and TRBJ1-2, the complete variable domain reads DAGVTQSPTHLIKTRGQQVTLRCSPKSGHDTVSWYQQALGQGPQFIFQYYEEEERQRGNFPDRFSGHQFPNYSSELNVNALLLGDSALYLCASSSRLVPFGYTFGSGTRLTVV.

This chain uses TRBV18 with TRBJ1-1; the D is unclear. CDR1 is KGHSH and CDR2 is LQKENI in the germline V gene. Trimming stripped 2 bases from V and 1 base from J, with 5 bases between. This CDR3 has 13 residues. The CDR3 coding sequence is TGTGCCAGCTCACCAAGCGGGAACACTGAAGCTTTCTTT. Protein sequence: CASSPSGNTEAFF.

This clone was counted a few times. CDR3 amino acids: CSVEDRAGPQAFF. The CDR3 DNA follows: TGCAGCGTTGAAGATCGTGCGGGACCCCAAGCTTTCTTT. The V call is TRBV29-1, the J call TRBJ1-1, with a possible D match to TRBD1 (5 bases). This CDR3 contains 13 residues. Trimming removed 0 bases at V and 9 bases at J, with 14 bases between. Germline V gene sequence: CDR1 SQVTM, CDR2 ANQGSEA.

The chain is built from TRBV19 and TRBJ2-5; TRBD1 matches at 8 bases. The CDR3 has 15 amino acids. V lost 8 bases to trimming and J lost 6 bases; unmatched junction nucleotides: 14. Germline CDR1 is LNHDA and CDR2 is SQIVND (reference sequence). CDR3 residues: CASEAQGGVGKTQYF. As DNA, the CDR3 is TGTGCCAGTGAAGCACAGGGGGGCGTAGGGAAGACCCAGTACTTC.

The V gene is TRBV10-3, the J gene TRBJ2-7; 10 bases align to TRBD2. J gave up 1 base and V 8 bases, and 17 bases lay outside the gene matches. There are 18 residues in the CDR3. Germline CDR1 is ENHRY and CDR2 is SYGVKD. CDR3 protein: CAIGTSGRDHAGSYEQYF. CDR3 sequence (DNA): TGTGCCATCGGAACGAGCGGGAGGGACCACGCCGGTTCCTACGAGCAGTACTTC.

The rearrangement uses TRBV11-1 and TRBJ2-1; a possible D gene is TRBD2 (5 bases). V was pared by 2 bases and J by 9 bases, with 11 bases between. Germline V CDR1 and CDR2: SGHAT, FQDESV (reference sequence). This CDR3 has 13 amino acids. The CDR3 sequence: CASSLRVEGEQFF. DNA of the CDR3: TGTGCCAGCAGCTTACGGGTAGAGGGTGAGCAGTTCTTC.

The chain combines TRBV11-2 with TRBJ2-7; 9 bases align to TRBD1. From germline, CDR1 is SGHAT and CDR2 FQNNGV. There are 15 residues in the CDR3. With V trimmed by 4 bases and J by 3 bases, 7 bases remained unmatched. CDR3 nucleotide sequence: TGTGCCAGCAGCTCCCCCGGGACAGGGATCTACGAGCAGTACTTC. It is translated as CASSSPGTGIYEQYF.

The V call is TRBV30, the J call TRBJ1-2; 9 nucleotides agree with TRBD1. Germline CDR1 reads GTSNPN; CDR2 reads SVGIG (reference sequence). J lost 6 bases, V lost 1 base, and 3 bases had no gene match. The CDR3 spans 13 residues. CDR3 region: CAWSGGQGNGYTF. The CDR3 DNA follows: TGTGCCTGGAGTGGAGGACAGGGGAATGGCTACACCTTC.

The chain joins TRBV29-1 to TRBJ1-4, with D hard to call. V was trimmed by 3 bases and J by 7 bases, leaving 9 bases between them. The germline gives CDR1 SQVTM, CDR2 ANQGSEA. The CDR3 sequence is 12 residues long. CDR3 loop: CSVDAGGEKLFF. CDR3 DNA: TGCAGCGTTGACGCGGGCGGTGAAAAACTGTTTTTT.

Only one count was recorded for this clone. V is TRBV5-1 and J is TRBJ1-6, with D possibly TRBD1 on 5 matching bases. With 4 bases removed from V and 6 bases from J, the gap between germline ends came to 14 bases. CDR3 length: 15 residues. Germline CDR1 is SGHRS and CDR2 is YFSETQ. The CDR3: CASSAGTGSNSPLHF. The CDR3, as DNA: TGCGCCAGCAGCGCGGGGACGGGCTCTAATTCACCCCTCCACTTT.

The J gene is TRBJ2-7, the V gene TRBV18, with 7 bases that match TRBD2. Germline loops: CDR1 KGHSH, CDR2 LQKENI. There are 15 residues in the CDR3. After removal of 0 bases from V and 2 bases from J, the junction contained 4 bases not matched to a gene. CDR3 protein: CASSPPTSSPYEQYF. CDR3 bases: TGTGCCAGCTCACCACCGACTAGCAGTCCCTACGAGCAGTACTTC.

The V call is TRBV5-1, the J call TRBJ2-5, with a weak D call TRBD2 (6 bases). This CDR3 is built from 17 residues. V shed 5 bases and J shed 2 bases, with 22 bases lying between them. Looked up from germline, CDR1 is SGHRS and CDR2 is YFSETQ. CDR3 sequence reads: CASSPYWGDSLQETQYF. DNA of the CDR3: TGCGCCAGCAGTCCTTACTGGGGGGATTCGTTGCAAGAGACCCAGTACTTC.

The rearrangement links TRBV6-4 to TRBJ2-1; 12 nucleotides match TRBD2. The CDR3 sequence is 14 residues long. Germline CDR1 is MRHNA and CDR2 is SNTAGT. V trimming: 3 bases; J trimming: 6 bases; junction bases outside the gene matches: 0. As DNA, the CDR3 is TGTGCCAGCAGTGAGACTAGCGGGGGCAATGAGCAGTTCTTC. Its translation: CASSETSGGNEQFF.

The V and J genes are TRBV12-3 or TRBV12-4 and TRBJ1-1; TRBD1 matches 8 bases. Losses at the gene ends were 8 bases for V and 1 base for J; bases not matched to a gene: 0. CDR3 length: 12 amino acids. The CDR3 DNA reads TGTGCCAGCGGACAGGGGAACACTGAAGCTTTCTTT. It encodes CASGQGNTEAFF.

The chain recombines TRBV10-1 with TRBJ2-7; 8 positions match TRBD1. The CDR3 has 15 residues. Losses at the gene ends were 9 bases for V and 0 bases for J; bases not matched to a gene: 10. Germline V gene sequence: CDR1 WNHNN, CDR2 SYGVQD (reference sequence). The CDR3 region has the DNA TGCGCCAGTACGTGGGGGGACAGGAGCTCCTACGAGCAGTACTTC. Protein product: CASTWGDRSSYEQYF.

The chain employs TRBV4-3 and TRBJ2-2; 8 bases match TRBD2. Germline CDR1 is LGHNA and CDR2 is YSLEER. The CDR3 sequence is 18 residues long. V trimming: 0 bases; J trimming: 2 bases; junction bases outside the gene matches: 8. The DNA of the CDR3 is TGCGCCAGCAGCCAAGAAACCGGGACTAGGATTAACACCGGGGAGCTGTTTTTT. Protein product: CASSQETGTRINTGELFF.

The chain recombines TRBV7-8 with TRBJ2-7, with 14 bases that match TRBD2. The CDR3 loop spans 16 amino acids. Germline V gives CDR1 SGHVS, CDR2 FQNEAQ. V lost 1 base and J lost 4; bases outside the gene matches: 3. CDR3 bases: TGTGCCAGCAGCTTAGTTCGACTAGCGGGAGGGTACGAGCAGTACTTC. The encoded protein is CASSLVRLAGGYEQYF. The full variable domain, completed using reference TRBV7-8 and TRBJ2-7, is GAGVSQSPRYKVAKRGQDVALRCDPISGHVSLFWYQQALGQGPEFLTYFQNEAQLDKSGLPSDRFFAERPEGSVSTLKIQRTQQEDSAVYLCASSLVRLAGGYEQYFGPGTRLTVT.

The CDR3 nucleotides read TGTGCCAGCTGCACGACTGCGGCCAATTCACCCCTCCACTTT. Residues: CASCTTAANSPLHF. The chain employs TRBV7-8 and TRBJ1-6; D call uncertain. Trimming took off 8 bases at V and 7 bases at J, with 15 bases between the two ends. The V gene's germline CDR1 is SGHVS and CDR2 FQNEAQ. CDR3 size: 14 residues.

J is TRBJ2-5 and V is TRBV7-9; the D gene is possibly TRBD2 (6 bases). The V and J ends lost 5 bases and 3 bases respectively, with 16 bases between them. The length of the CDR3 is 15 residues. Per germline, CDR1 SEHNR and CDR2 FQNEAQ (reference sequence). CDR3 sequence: CASSLRLETKETQYF. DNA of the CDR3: TGTGCCAGCAGCCTGCGACTAGAAACGAAAGAGACCCAGTACTTC. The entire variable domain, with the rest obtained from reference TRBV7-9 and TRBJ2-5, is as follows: DTGVSQNPRHKITKRGQNVTFRCDPISEHNRLYWYRQTLGQGPEFLTYFQNEAQLEKSRLLSDRFSAERPKGSFSTLEIQRTEQGDSAMYLCASSLRLETKETQYFGPGTRLLVL.

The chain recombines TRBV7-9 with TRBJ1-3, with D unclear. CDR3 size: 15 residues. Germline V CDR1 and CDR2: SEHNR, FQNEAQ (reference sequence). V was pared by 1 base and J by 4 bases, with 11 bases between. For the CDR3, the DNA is TGTGCCAGCAGCTTAGGACAAGGCTCCGGAAACACCATATATTTT. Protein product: CASSLGQGSGNTIYF.

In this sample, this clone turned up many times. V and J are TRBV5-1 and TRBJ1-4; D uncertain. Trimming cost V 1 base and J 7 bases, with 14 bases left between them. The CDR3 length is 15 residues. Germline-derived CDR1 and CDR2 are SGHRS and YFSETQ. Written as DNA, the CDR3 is TGCGCCAGCAGCTTGTTGTCCGGAAGCGGTGAAAAACTGTTTTTT. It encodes CASSLLSGSGEKLFF.

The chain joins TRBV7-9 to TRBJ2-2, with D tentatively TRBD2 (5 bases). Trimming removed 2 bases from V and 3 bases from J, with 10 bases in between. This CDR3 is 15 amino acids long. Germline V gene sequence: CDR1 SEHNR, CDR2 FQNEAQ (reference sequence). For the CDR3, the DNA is TGTGCCAGCAGCTTAACCGGGATAGACACCGGGGAGCTGTTTTTT. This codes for CASSLTGIDTGELFF.